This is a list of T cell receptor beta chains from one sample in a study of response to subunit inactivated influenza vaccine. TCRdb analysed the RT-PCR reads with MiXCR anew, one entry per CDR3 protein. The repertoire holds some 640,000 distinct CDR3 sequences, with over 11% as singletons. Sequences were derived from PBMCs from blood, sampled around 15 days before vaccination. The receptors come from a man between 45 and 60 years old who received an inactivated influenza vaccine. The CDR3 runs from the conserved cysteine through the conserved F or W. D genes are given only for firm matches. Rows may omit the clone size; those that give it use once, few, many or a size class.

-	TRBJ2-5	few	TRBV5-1	TGCGCCAGCAGCATCGCTAGCGAGGGAGAGACCCAGTACTTC	CASSIASEGETQYF
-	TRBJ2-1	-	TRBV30	TGTGCCTGGGCCGCGGGTCATTACGGGGGTGAGCAGTTCTTC	CAWAAGHYGGEQFF
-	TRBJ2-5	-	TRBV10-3	TGTGCCATCAGTGAGGGGGAGGAGACCCAGTACTTC	CAISEGEETQYF
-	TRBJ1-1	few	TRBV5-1	TGCGCCAGCAGCTTGGAACGCGGAGACACTGAAGCTTTCTTT	CASSLERGDTEAFF
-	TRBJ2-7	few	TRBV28	TGTGCCAGCTGCAGGGCCCGCGAGCAGTACTTC	CASCRAREQYF
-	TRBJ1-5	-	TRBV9	TGTGCCAGCAGCGTAGGGGCGAGGAATCAGCCCCAGCCTTTT	CASSVGARNQPQPF
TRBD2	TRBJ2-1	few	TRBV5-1	TGCGCCAGCAGCTTGGGGTGGGGCGGGAGGGCCGACGAGCAGTTCTTC	CASSLGWGGRADEQFF
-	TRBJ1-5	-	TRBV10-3	TGTGCCATCAGTCCCCGGGGGGGAGGACAGCCCCAGCATTTT	CAISPRGGGQPQHF
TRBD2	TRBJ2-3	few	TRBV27	TGTGCCAGCAGAAAAAAAGTGGGGAGCGGGGGGCTCAACTGGTTCACAGATACGCAGTATTTT	CASRKKVGSGGLNWFTDTQYF
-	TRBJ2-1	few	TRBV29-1	TGCAGCGCTGCCGGGACGCTTTACAATGAGCAGTTCTTC	CSAAGTLYNEQFF
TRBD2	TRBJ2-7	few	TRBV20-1	TGCAGTGGCACGATAGGGACTAGCAACGAGCAGTACTTC	CSGTIGTSNEQYF
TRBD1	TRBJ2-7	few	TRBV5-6	TGTGCCAGCAGCTCCCGGCCGGGACAGGGGAACTACGAGCAGTACTTC	CASSSRPGQGNYEQYF
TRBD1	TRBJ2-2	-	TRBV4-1	TGCGCCAGCAGCCAAGAAGGGCCAGGGGGCGCGGCCGGGGAGCTGTTTTTT	CASSQEGPGGAAGELFF
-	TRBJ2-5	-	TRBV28	TGTGCCAGCAGGGGGGGGCAGTTCCAAGAGACCCAGTACTTC	CASRGGQFQETQYF
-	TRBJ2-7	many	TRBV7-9	TGTGCCAGCAGCTCGACGGACTACGAGCAGTACTTC	CASSSTDYEQYF
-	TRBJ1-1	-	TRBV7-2	TGTGCCAGCATGACCGGCGGGGGTACGATTGAAGCTTTCTTT	CASMTGGGTIEAFF
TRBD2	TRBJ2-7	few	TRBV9	TGTGCCAGCAGTGGGCGGGAGGACTCCTACGAGCAGTACTTC	CASSGREDSYEQYF
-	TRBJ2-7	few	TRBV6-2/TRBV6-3	TGTGCCAGCAGTTCGAGGGCCAACCAAGGGTCCTACGAGCAGTACTTC	CASSSRANQGSYEQYF
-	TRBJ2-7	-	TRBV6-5	TGTGCCAGCAGTTACTCACGTGGGATGGGCTACGAGCAGTACTTC	CASSYSRGMGYEQYF
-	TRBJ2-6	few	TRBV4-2	TGTGCCAGCAGCCAAGCCAGAAGTGGGTCTGGGGCCAACGTCCTGACTTTC	CASSQARSGSGANVLTF
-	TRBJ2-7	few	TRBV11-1	TGTGCCAGCAGCCCCGAGGCGGGCAGATACGAGCAGTACTTC	CASSPEAGRYEQYF
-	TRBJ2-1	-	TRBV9	TGTGCCAGCAGCGCGTGGGGTTCTGCTTACAATGAGCAGTTCTTC	CASSAWGSAYNEQFF
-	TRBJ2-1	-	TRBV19	TGTGCCAGTAGTATCGGGACACGGAATGAGCAGTTCTTC	CASSIGTRNEQFF
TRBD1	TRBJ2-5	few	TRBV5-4	TGTGCCAGCAGCGAAAACAGGGGGCCCCTCCAAGAGACCCAGTACTTC	CASSENRGPLQETQYF
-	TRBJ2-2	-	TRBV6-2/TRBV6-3	TGTGCCAGCAAGCTAGGAGCCACCGGGGAGCTGTTTTTT	CASKLGATGELFF
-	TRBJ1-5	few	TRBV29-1	TGCAGCGTACTTCTGGGGTTGGGGCCCGCCTGGGATCAGCCCCAGCATTTT	CSVLLGLGPAWDQPQHF
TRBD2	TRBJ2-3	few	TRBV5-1	TGCGCCAGCAGCATCGGGGGGGTCACAGATACGCAGTATTTT	CASSIGGVTDTQYF
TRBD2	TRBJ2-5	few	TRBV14	TGTGCCAGCAGCCAAGGACTAGCGGGAGGTCGCTTGTTGCAAGAGACCCAGTACTTC	CASSQGLAGGRLLQETQYF